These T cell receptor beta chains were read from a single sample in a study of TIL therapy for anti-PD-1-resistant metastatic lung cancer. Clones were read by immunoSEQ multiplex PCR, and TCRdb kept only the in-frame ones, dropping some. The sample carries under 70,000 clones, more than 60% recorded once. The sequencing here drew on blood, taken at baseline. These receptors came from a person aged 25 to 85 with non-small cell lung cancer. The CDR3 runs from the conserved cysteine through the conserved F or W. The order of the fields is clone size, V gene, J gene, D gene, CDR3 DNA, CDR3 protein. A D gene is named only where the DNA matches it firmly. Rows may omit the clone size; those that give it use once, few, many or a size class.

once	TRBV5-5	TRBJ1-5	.	TGTGCCAGCAGCTTGGGAACGGTGGACAATCAGCCCCAGCATTTT	CASSLGTVDNQPQHF
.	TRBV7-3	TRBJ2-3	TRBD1	TGTGCCAGCAGCTCGGGACAGGGTCCAGATACGCAGTATTTT	CASSSGQGPDTQYF
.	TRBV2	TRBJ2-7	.	TGTGCCAGCTGGGTCACCTACGAGCAGTACTTC	CASWVTYEQYF
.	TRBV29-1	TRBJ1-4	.	TGCAGCGTTGAACAGGTGGAGGGTGAAAAACTGTTTTTT	CSVEQVEGEKLFF
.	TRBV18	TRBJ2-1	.	TGTGCCAGCTCACCAGGGGGAAGTGAGCAGTTCTTC	CASSPGGSEQFF
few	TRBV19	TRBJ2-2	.	TGTGCCAGTAAACTAGGGTGGATGGGCACCGGGGAGCTGTTTTTT	CASKLGWMGTGELFF
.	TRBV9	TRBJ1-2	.	TGTGCCAGCAGCCCCCGACAGACTCCAACTTATGGCTACACCTTC	CASSPRQTPTYGYTF
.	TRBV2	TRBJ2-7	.	TGTGCCAGCAATAGCCCCTTACTTTACGAGCAGTACTTC	CASNSPLLYEQYF
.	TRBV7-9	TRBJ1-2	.	TGTGCCAGCAGCTTAGCGACCGACATCTATGGCTACACCTTC	CASSLATDIYGYTF
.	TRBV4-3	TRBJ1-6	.	TGCGCCAGCAGCCGGGACTCAGGGGCTGGGTATTCACCCCTCCACTTT	CASSRDSGAGYSPLHF
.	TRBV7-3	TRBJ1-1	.	TGTGCCAGCAGCTTAAACAGGGTCACTGAAGCTTTCTTT	CASSLNRVTEAFF
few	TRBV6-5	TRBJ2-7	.	TGTGCCAGCAGTTACTCGACTGGGAGTCTCTACGAGCAGTACTTC	CASSYSTGSLYEQYF
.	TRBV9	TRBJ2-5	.	TGTGCCAGCAGCGTAGATGTCAGCGGGGAGACCCAGTACTTC	CASSVDVSGETQYF
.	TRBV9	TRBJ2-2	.	TGTGCCAGCAGCACCGGCCGCGTTCCCACCGGGGAGCTGTTTTTT	CASSTGRVPTGELFF
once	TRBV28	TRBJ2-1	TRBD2	TGTGCCAGCTCCCGGGATCGGGGGGCCTACAATGAGCAGTTCTTC	CASSRDRGAYNEQFF
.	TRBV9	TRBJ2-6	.	TGTGCCAGCAGCGTTAGCGTATTCGGGGCCAACGTCCTGACTTTC	CASSVSVFGANVLTF
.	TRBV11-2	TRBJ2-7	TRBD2	TGTGCCAGCAGCCCTAGCGGGGGGATAACCTACGAGCAGTACTTC	CASSPSGGITYEQYF
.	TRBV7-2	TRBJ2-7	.	TGTGCCAGCAGCTTAGTCGGACAGTCGTCCTACGAGCAGTACTTC	CASSLVGQSSYEQYF
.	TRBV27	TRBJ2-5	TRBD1	TGTGCCAGCAGTCACTTACTGGGGGACAGGGACCAACAAGAGACCCAGTACTTC	CASSHLLGDRDQQETQYF
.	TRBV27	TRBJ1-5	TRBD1	TGTGCCAGCAGTCTACAGGGGAATCAGCCCCAGCATTTT	CASSLQGNQPQHF
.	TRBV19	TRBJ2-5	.	TGTGCCAGTAGTATAGGAGGCGGACAAGAGACCCAGTACTTC	CASSIGGGQETQYF
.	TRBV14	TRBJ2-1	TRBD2	TGTGCCAGCAGCCCCTCGGAGCGGGGGGACTACAATGAGCAGTTCTTC	CASSPSERGDYNEQFF
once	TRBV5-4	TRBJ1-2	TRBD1	TGTGCCAGCAGCTTGGGACAGGGGGCGGATGGCTACACCTTC	CASSLGQGADGYTF
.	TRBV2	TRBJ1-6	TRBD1	TGTGCCAGCAGTCGCTCCGGGACAGGGGGCGAGTCCTATAATTCACCCCTCCACTTT	CASSRSGTGGESYNSPLHF
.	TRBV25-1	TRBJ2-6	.	TGTGCCAGCAGTGAAGGGGCAGGGAGCTCTGGGGCCAACGTCCTGACTTTC	CASSEGAGSSGANVLTF
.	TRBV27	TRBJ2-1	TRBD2	TGTGCCAGCAGTTCCTCCCGGACTAGCGGGGGATACAATGAGCAGTTCTTC	CASSSSRTSGGYNEQFF